Described below is a single T cell receptor (beta chain) sequence and its context. Antigen: not known. The data belong to a study of identical twins. From the 5' RACE reads, TCRdb called clonotypes with MiXCR, one entry per CDR3 protein. Of about 190,000 distinct CDR3 sequences listed, around a sixth are singletons. Trimming removed 5 bases from V and 3 bases from J, with 14 bases in between. The CDR3 spans 14 residues. Overall study results and limits: Twin pairs' shared out-of-frame alpha sequences were enriched in low generation probability. It was out-of-frame TCR alpha sharing in monozygotic twins that models underestimated.

The sample was also linked to a second study, of T cells expressing NK-cell markers. As that study records: Sorted CD3+CD56-NKG2C+, CD3+CD56+NKG2C- and CD3+CD56+NKG2C+ T cells were the source of the TCR beta repertoires. There remained a lack of clarity about HCMV specificity of expanded NKG2C+ T cell clones.

Sequencing was performed on CD8+ T cells sorted from blood. The chain employs TRBV12-3 or TRBV12-4 and TRBJ2-7; D could derive from TRBD1 or TRBD2 (5 bases each). The TCR was taken from a woman in her late teens or twenties in good health. The chain's CDR3 is CASSEGPFGYEQYF. Written as DNA, the CDR3 is TGTGCCAGCAGTGAGGGGCCGTTTGGCTACGAGCAGTACTTC.